This T cell receptor (beta chain) was recorded in a study of cytomegalovirus exposure and HLA in healthy donors. Study outcomes and limitations: The likely origin of a cluster of highly shared sequence variants was a sequencing artifact.

On this clone itself: The target antigen is unknown.

The study ran its PCR with 60 Vbeta and 13 Jbeta primers. Profiling relied on immunoSEQ multiplex PCR, and the TCRdb table lists in-frame clones only, not all of them. This sample has about 170,000 clones, with roughly 87% found just once. The clonotype was recovered from a girl aged 10 to 17 in good health and CMV-seropositive. Material for sequencing was PBMCs.

CDR3 DNA: TGTGCCAGCAGTTTTGGGAGCCGTCTACGGGAGACCCAGTACTTC. Its translation is CASSFGSRLRETQYF. V usage is TRBV28 and J usage is TRBJ2-5; D might be TRBD2 (5 bases). CDR3 size: 15 residues. Per germline, CDR1 MDHEN and CDR2 SYDVKM. Between the trimmed V and J ends, which lost 3 bases and 5 bases, there was a span of 16 bases.